Listed here are 21 T cell receptor beta chains from one sample, sequenced in a study of regulatory T cells in long-lasting Graves disease. Time point defined: newly diagnosed GD, antithyroid drugs for less than 3 months. Scientists built the TCR library using RNA that was extracted from PBMCs. For TCR beta, libraries came from iRepertoire HTBI primers and Arm-PCR of CDR3 regions. TCRdb processed the multiplex PCR reads anew with MiXCR; each CDR3 protein has one entry. The sample has around 250,000 distinct CDR3 sequences, 20% to 25% seen once. The sample here was peripheral blood mononuclear cells (PBMCs), taken at new diagnosis, from a patient treated with antithyroid drugs. Every receptor here comes from a female donor with Graves disease.

This chain links TRBV19 with TRBJ1-1, with a possible D match to TRBD1 (5 bases). From germline, CDR1 is LNHDA and CDR2 SQIVND (reference sequence). The CDR3 totals 14 residues. Deletions cut 6 bases from V and 2 bases from J, with 13 bases between. The CDR3 DNA is TGTGCCAGTAGGCTCAGGGAGCTCAACACTGAAGCTTTCTTT. This translates into CASRLRELNTEAFF.

With regard to this clonotype: Its ends do not fully match the called genes, so a read error is possible. CDR3 in DNA: TGTACCAGCAGCCTGGACAGGGGGCTGGGAAACACCATATATTTT. Translated: CTSSLDRGLGNTIYF. V usage is TRBV12-3 or TRBV12-4 and J usage is TRBJ1-3; 11 bases match TRBD1. The CDR3 length is 15 residues.

This clonotype was counted only a few times. V gene TRBV5-4 combines with J gene TRBJ2-5; D gene uncertain. The CDR3 extends over 13 amino acids. CDR1 is SGHNT, CDR2 YYREEE, per germline (reference sequence). Between the trimmed V and J ends, which lost 3 bases and 0 bases, there was a span of 6 bases. CDR3 protein: CASSSPDQETQYF. CDR3 bases: TGTGCCAGCAGCTCGCCGGACCAAGAGACCCAGTACTTC.

This clonotype was observed at least ten times. The rearrangement uses TRBV7-3 and TRBJ2-2; 7 bases are shared with TRBD2. The germline gives CDR1 SGHTA, CDR2 FQGTGA. V was clipped by 3 bases and J by 1 base; unmatched bases: 8. The CDR3 is made up of 17 amino acids. In nucleotides, the CDR3 is TGTGCCAGCAGCTTGGGAATAGCGGGTTGGAACACCGGGGAGCTGTTTTTT. This sequence encodes CASSLGIAGWNTGELFF.

This clonotype has ten or more counts. The rearrangement uses TRBV20-1 and TRBJ2-1; D is possibly TRBD2 (6 bases). CDR3 length: 14 residues. The germline gives CDR1 DFQATT, CDR2 SNEGSKA (reference sequence). V was cut by 1 base and J by 2 bases, with 9 bases left in between. The DNA of the CDR3 is TGCAGTGCTAGAGTAGCGGCCACCTACAATGAGCAGTTCTTC. Translating it yields CSARVAATYNEQFF.

This clonotype has ten or more counts. J is TRBJ2-7 and V is TRBV6-5; TRBD1 matches 7 bases. CDR1 and CDR2 (germline): MNHEY, SVGAGI. This CDR3 region has 17 residues. The V segment lost 0 bases and the J segment 0 bases; nucleotides outside the gene matches: 8. CDR3 sequence reads: CASSYSTTGTASYEQYF. For the CDR3, the DNA is TGTGCCAGCAGTTACTCCACTACCGGGACAGCCTCCTACGAGCAGTACTTC.

About this clonotype: A junction boundary mismatches the germline segment, possibly from a read error. This chain joins TRBV5-1 and TRBJ2-1; 9 nucleotides match TRBD2. CDR3 length equals 14 residues. Germline V gene sequence: CDR1 SGHRS, CDR2 YFSETQ. The CDR3 region has the DNA TGTGCCAGCAGCCGAAGACTAGCGGCCGATGAGCAGTTCTTC. It codes for CASSRRLAADEQFF.

Remarks on this clonotype: Possible read error: a much larger clone is one base away. The genes are TRBV3-1 and TRBJ2-3; a possible D gene is TRBD2 (6 bases). Germline-derived CDR1 and CDR2 are LGHDT and YNNKEL (reference sequence). The ends were cut back, 4 bases at V and 4 bases at J, with 12 bases in the middle. This CDR3 comprises 14 residues. The DNA for the CDR3 is TGTGCCAGCAGCCGCGGAGGGCGCGCAGATACGCAGTATTTT. Amino acids: CASSRGGRADTQYF.

As to this clonotype: The likely explanation is a read error, given a far larger clone one base away. The genes are TRBV10-3 and TRBJ1-1; weak D call: TRBD1 (6 bases). Germline CDR1 and CDR2: ENHRY and SYGVKD. The CDR3 has 18 amino acids. Deletions cut 3 bases from V and 1 base from J, with 21 bases between. The CDR3 DNA follows: TGTGCCATCAGTGAACTTACAGGGATCCCTCCTTGGAACACTGAAGCTTTCTTT. It yields the protein CAISELTGIPPWNTEAFF.

Concerning this clonotype: With only one base between it and a far larger clone, this is likely a read error. The chain employs TRBV11-3 and TRBJ2-7, with D hard to call. Germline V CDR1 and CDR2: SGHNT, YENEEA. V lost 5 bases and J 3 bases, leaving 14 bases between the germline ends. This CDR3 region has 14 residues. The CDR3 DNA reads TGTGCCAGCAGCCCCTTGGGATTTCTCTACGAGCAGTACTTC. Translated: CASSPLGFLYEQYF.

V and J are TRBV20-1 and TRBJ1-6; D possibly corresponds to TRBD1 (6 bases). V was pared by 6 bases and J by 7 bases, with 19 bases between. Per germline, CDR1 DFQATT and CDR2 SNEGSKA (reference sequence). The CDR3 sequence is 15 residues long. Here the CDR3 DNA reads TGCAGTGCCCGAACCGATACAGGGTCGAATTCACCCCTCCACTTT. As protein: CSARTDTGSNSPLHF.

The J gene is TRBJ2-7, the V gene TRBV3-1; 8 bases agree with TRBD1. V shed 4 bases and J 4 bases; nucleotides not matched to a gene: 6. Germline V gives CDR1 LGHDT, CDR2 YNNKEL (reference sequence). The CDR3 runs 14 residues. In nucleotides, the CDR3 is TGTGCCAGCAGCCTCCGGGACAGGTCTTACGAGCAGTACTTC. It yields the protein CASSLRDRSYEQYF.

In its sample, this clonotype was seen many times. The junction differs from germline at one of its ends, possibly a read error. This chain joins TRBV2 and TRBJ2-7; TRBD1 might be the D (5 bases). The CDR3 sequence is 12 residues long. Per the germline V gene, CDR1 is SNHLY and CDR2 is FYNNEI. CDR3 DNA: TGTGCCAGCAGCGAAGGGGTGGGCGAGCAGTACTTC. Translating gives CASSEGVGEQYF.

This clonotype was counted ten times or more. The DNA of the CDR3 is TGTGCCAGCAGTCCTCTCGACGGCCTCCAGTACTTC. Protein: CASSPLDGLQYF. The V gene is TRBV12-3 or TRBV12-4, the J gene TRBJ2-7; no clear D gene. The germline V and J ends were trimmed by 5 bases and 10 bases, with 15 bases remaining between them. CDR3 length: 12 residues.

Details on this clonotype: This probably arose from a read error, given a far larger clone one base away. The chain couples TRBV7-8 to TRBJ2-3, with D perhaps matching TRBD2 (6 bases). Trimming cost V 6 bases and J 1 base, with 17 bases left between them. CDR3 length equals 16 residues. Germline values: CDR1 SGHVS, CDR2 FQNEAQ. The CDR3 DNA is TGTGCCAGCAGTGATGGGACTGGCCGGGGCACAGATACGCAGTATTTT. It codes for CASSDGTGRGTDTQYF.

This clonotype was detected many times. The chain uses TRBV11-1 and TRBJ2-3, with 12 bases fitting TRBD1. Germline V gives CDR1 SGHAT, CDR2 FQDESV (reference sequence). The CDR3 has 15 amino acids. Trimming removed 5 bases from V and 5 bases from J; junction bases left unmatched: 5. This CDR3 is CASSPRDRGQDTQYF. The CDR3 nucleotides are TGTGCCAGCAGCCCCCGGGACAGGGGGCAAGATACGCAGTATTTT.

This clonotype was seen at least ten times. This sequence joins TRBV2 and TRBJ2-7; D is perhaps TRBD1 (6 bases). Germline CDR1 SNHLY, CDR2 FYNNEI. This CDR3 has 13 amino acids. V was cut by 4 bases and J by 3 bases, with 10 bases left in between. The CDR3 reads CASSGGHYYEQYF. DNA for the CDR3: TGTGCCAGCAGTGGGGGACATTACTACGAGCAGTACTTC.

Notes on this clonotype: Since a far larger clone is one base different, this is likely a read error. The gene calls are TRBV7-2 and TRBJ2-3; 9 positions match TRBD1. J gave up 2 bases and V 6 bases, and 3 bases lay outside the gene matches. Germline CDR1 SGHTA, CDR2 FQGNSA. The CDR3 totals 14 residues. This CDR3 is CASRRTGDTDTQYF. The CDR3 DNA follows: TGTGCCAGCAGGAGGACAGGGGACACAGATACGCAGTATTTT. Supplemented by reference TRBV7-2 and TRBJ2-3, the full variable domain reads GAGVSQSPSNKVTEKGKDVELRCDPISGHTALYWYRQSLGQGLEFLIYFQGNSAPDKSGLPSDRFSAERTGGSVSTLTIQRTQQEDSAVYLCASRRTGDTDTQYFGPGTRLTVL.

V gene TRBV11-2 combines with J gene TRBJ2-4, with 11 bases matching TRBD1. In germline, CDR1 is SGHAT, CDR2 FQNNGV. The CDR3 runs to 14 residues. J was trimmed by 6 bases and V by 5 bases; bases with no gene match: 3. CDR3: CASSQGTGGNIQYF. The CDR3 coding sequence is TGTGCCAGCAGCCAAGGGACAGGGGGAAACATTCAGTACTTC.

This clonotype was recorded at least ten times. The chain carries TRBV20-1 and TRBJ2-7, with D maybe TRBD1 (7 bases). Germline V gene sequence: CDR1 DFQATT, CDR2 SNEGSKA (reference sequence). There are 13 residues in the CDR3. V was cut by 6 bases and J by 3 bases, with 15 bases left in between. In DNA, the CDR3 is TGCAGTGCCCCAGGGGGGATCCGCTACGAGCAGTACTTC. Translating gives CSAPGGIRYEQYF.

This clonotype has at least ten counts. This CDR3 reads CASTLRSSGVNTGELFF. The CDR3 DNA follows: TGTGCCAGCACCCTGAGGTCCAGCGGGGTGAACACCGGGGAGCTGTTTTTT. The V gene is TRBV11-2, the J gene TRBJ2-2; 7 bases agree with TRBD2. This CDR3 is built from 17 residues. The ends lost 7 bases at V and 1 base at J; junction bases unmatched: 12. Germline CDR1 reads SGHAT; CDR2 reads FQNNGV.